One sample yielded the 14 T cell receptor beta chains listed below, sequenced in a study of molecular identifiers for immune sequencing clone quantification. TCRdb re-called the PCR reads with MiXCR, one entry per CDR3 protein. The repertoire holds under 600,000 distinct CDR3 sequences, about a fifth seen once, with 0.65% to 0.95% in the top ten. Sequencing used naive CD8+ T cells from blood, with Jurkat cell RNA spiked in. Described subset: FACS-sorted CD8+CD4-CCR7+CD45RA+ naive T cells. The receptors were gathered from a human donor in good health. Some libraries in this study had Jurkat cell RNA spiked in.

Points on this clonotype: Compared with germline, one end of the junction differs, possibly owing to a read error. The chain carries TRBV15 and TRBJ2-1; unclear D gene. CDR1 LNHNV and CDR2 YYDKDF come from the germline V gene (reference sequence). The CDR3 is 14 residues long. The CDR3 region is CATSTPDRWNEQFF. CDR3 DNA: TGTGCTACCAGCACCCCGGACCGGTGGAATGAGCAGTTCTTC.

The V and J genes are TRBV28 and TRBJ2-7; 9 bases line up with TRBD1. Looked up from germline, CDR1 is MDHEN and CDR2 is SYDVKM. The CDR3 extends over 14 amino acids. V dropped 7 bases and J dropped 2; count of bases not matched to a gene: 6. The CDR3 is CASTMTGGAYEQYF. CDR3 coding DNA: TGTGCCAGCACCATGACAGGGGGGGCCTACGAGCAGTACTTC.

This clonotype was found a few times. V and J are TRBV6-5 and TRBJ2-7; D is uncertain. With 0 bases removed from V and 3 bases from J, the gap between germline ends came to 12 bases. Looked up from germline, CDR1 is MNHEY and CDR2 is SVGAGI. The CDR3 spans 15 residues. The CDR3 nucleotides are TGTGCCAGCAGTTACTCGAGGTGGTTAGGCTACGAGCAGTACTTC. Its translation: CASSYSRWLGYEQYF.

V and J are TRBV30 and TRBJ2-1; TRBD2 might be the D (6 bases). This CDR3 has 14 amino acids. V was clipped by 4 bases and J by 6 bases, with 16 bases between them. Germline V gives CDR1 GTSNPN, CDR2 SVGIG (reference sequence). This chain's CDR3 is CAWNHGLQTNEQFF. For the CDR3, the DNA is TGTGCCTGGAATCATGGACTACAAACCAATGAGCAGTTCTTC.

This clonotype was observed a few times. CDR3 loop: CASSQAVAGSSYNEQFF. In nucleotides, the CDR3 is TGTGCCAGCAGCCAAGCGGTCGCGGGGAGCTCCTACAATGAGCAGTTCTTC. This chain joins TRBV14 and TRBJ2-1; the D gene is possibly TRBD2 (6 bases). The CDR3 sequence is 17 residues long. Trimming removed 1 base at V and 0 bases at J, with 13 bases between. Germline V gene lookup returns CDR1 SGHDN and CDR2 FVKESK.

This clonotype occurred many times. This rearrangement joins TRBV2 to TRBJ2-3; 7 bases match TRBD2. Trimming cost V 7 bases and J 1 base; bases outside gene matches: 5. The CDR3 runs 14 residues. Germline CDR1 and CDR2: SNHLY and FYNNEI. DNA of the CDR3: TGTGCCAGCATCCCTAGCGGACGCACAGATACGCAGTATTTT. It specifies CASIPSGRTDTQYF.

This clonotype was found a few times. V is TRBV20-1 and J is TRBJ2-7; D not resolved. This CDR3 is built from 13 residues. CDR1 and CDR2 (germline): DFQATT, SNEGSKA (reference sequence). Trimming left V 3 bases short and J 7 bases short, with 16 bases between. Written as DNA, the CDR3 is TGCAGTGCTAGGAGACCCACCGAGTGGGAGCAGTACTTC. Translating it yields CSARRPTEWEQYF.

The sample holds a few counts of this clonotype. The V call is TRBV19, the J call TRBJ2-2; D could derive from TRBD1 or TRBD2 (6 bases each). Per the germline V gene, CDR1 is LNHDA and CDR2 is SQIVND (reference sequence). This CDR3 comprises 13 residues. CDR3 amino acids: CGAGDWSSGELFF. CDR3 in DNA: TGTGGTGCAGGGGACTGGTCGTCTGGGGAGCTGTTTTTT.

This clonotype showed up just a few times. A read error may explain this, as a much larger clone is one base away. V usage is TRBV12-3 or TRBV12-4 and J usage is TRBJ2-3; no definite D call. The CDR3 consists of 10 residues. V was shortened by 8 bases and J by 4 bases, with 4 bases between the two germline ends. CDR3 sequence (DNA): TGTGCCAGCCAAGCAGATACGCAGTATTTT. This sequence encodes CASQADTQYF.

For this clonotype: The junction and the germline gene differ at one end; a read error may be behind it. The chain couples TRBV20-1 to TRBJ2-7; TRBD1 agrees at 7 bases. CDR3 length: 14 residues. Per germline, CDR1 DFQATT and CDR2 SNEGSKA (reference sequence). The CDR3 nucleotides are TGCAGTGCTAACCCGACAGGGAATAGTTACGAGCAGCACTTC. Translated, it gives CSANPTGNSYEQHF.

The genes are TRBV12-3 or TRBV12-4 and TRBJ1-1, with no clear D. Trimming pared 3 bases from V and 3 bases from J, leaving 14 bases between. The CDR3 contains 15 residues. The CDR3 is CASSFFQVGDTEAFF. The CDR3 DNA follows: TGTGCCAGCAGTTTTTTTCAAGTGGGAGACACTGAAGCTTTCTTT.

This clonotype has a count of ten or more. This chain connects TRBV11-2 to TRBJ1-2; unclear D gene. Looked up from germline, CDR1 is SGHAT and CDR2 is FQNNGV. The CDR3 extends over 16 amino acids. V was shortened by 4 bases and J by 1 base, with 16 bases between the two germline ends. DNA of the CDR3: TGTGCCAGCAGCTCAGCCGGGCAGGAAAGTAACTATGGCTACACCTTC. Amino acid sequence: CASSSAGQESNYGYTF.

Many counts were recorded for this clonotype. V usage is TRBV7-9 and J usage is TRBJ2-7; TRBD2 might be the D (5 bases). The germline CDR1 and CDR2 sequences are SEHNR and FQNEAQ (reference sequence). The CDR3 is 11 amino acids. Trimming removed 6 bases from V and 12 bases from J, with 15 bases in between. The CDR3 loop is CASSGSEEVYF. The CDR3 DNA reads TGTGCCAGCAGTGGGTCGGAGGAGGTGTACTTC.

A few counts support this clonotype. This chain links TRBV6-2 or TRBV6-3 with TRBJ2-3, with D tentatively TRBD2 (5 bases). The V gene lost 2 bases and the J gene lost 2 bases, with 11 bases spanning the gap. Germline V gene lookup returns CDR1 MNHEY and CDR2 SVGEGT. CDR3 length equals 15 residues. The CDR3 DNA reads TGTGCCAGCAGTTACGGGCCGGGGTCCACAGATACGCAGTATTTT. It specifies CASSYGPGSTDTQYF.